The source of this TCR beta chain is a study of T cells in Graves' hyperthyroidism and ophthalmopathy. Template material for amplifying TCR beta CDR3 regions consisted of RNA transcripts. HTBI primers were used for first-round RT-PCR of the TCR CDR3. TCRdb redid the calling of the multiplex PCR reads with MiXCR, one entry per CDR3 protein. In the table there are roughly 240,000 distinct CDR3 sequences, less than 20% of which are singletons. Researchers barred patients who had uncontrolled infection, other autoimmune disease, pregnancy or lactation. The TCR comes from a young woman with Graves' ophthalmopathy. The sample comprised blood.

The CDR3 spells CASLDRGGNQPQHF. In nucleotides, the CDR3 is TGTGCCAGCCTCGACAGGGGAGGCAATCAGCCCCAGCATTTT. This rearrangement joins TRBV19 to TRBJ1-5, with TRBD1 identical over 8 bases. The CDR3 contains 14 residues. Trimming cost V 9 bases and J 2 bases; bases outside gene matches: 6. Per germline, CDR1 LNHDA and CDR2 SQIVND (reference sequence).